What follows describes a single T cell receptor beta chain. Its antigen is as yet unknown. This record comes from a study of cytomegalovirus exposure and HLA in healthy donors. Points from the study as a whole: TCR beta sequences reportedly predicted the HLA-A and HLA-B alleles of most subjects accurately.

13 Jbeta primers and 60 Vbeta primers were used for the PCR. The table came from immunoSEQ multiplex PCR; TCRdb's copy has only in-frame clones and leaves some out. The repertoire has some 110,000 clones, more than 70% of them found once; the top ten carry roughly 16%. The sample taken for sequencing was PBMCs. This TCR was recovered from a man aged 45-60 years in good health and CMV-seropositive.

The CDR3 reads CASSLVGQRIKETQYF. The CDR3 nucleotides read TGCGCCAGCAGCTTGGTTGGACAGAGGATAAAAGAGACCCAGTACTTC. The chain links TRBV5-1 to TRBJ2-5, with a possible D match to TRBD1 (6 bases). Trimming stripped 0 bases from V and 3 bases from J, with 15 bases between. In germline, CDR1 is SGHRS, CDR2 YFSETQ. The CDR3 is made up of 16 amino acids. Supplemented by reference TRBV5-1 and TRBJ2-5, the full variable domain reads KAGVTQTPRYLIKTRGQQVTLSCSPISGHRSVSWYQQTPGQGLQFLFEYFSETQRNKGNFPGRFSGRQFSNSRSEMNVSTLELGDSALYLCASSLVGQRIKETQYFGPGTRLLVL.